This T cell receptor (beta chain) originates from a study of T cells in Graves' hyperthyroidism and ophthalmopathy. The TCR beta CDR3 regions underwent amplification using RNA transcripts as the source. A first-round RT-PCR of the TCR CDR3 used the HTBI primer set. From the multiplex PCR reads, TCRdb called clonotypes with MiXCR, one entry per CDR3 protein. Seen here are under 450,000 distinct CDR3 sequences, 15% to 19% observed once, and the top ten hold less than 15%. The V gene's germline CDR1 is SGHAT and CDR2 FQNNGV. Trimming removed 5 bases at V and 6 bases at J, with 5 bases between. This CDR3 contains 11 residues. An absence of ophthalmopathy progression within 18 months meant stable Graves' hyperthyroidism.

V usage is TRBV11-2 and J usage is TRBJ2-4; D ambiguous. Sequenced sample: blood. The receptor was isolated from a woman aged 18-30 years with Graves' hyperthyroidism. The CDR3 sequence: CASSAGNIQYF. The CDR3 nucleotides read TGTGCCAGCAGCGCAGGAAACATTCAGTACTTC.